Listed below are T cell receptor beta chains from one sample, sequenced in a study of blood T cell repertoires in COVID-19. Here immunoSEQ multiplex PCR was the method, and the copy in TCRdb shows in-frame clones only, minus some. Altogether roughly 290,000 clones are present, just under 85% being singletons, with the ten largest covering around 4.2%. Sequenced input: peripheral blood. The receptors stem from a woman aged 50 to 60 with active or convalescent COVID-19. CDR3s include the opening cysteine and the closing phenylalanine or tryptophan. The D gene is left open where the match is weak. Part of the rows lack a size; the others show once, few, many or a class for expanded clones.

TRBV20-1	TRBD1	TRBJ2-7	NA	TGCAGTGCTAGCAGGGGGTACGAGCAGTACTTC	CSASRGYEQYF
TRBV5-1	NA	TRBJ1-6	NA	TGCGCCAGCAGCCTGGGGGAGGGCAGGCTGAATTCACCCCTCCACTTT	CASSLGEGRLNSPLHF
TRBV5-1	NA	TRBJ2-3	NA	TGCGCCAGCAGCCCCTCGGTGCCATCAGATACGCAGTATTTT	CASSPSVPSDTQYF
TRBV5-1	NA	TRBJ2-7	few	TGCGCCAGCAGCCCGGGGAGCTCCTACGAGCAGTACTTC	CASSPGSSYEQYF
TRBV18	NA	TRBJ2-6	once	TGTGCCAGCTCACCGGTTGTCCAGGCCTCTGGGGCCAACGTCCTGACTTTC	CASSPVVQASGANVLTF
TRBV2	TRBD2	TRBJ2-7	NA	TGTGCCAGCACCATGGTTGAGACTAGCGGGAGGGTTTTC	CASTMVETSGRVF
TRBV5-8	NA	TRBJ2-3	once	TGTGCCAGCAGCCCACCGTCGGGGGGCACAGATACGCAGTATTTT	CASSPPSGGTDTQYF
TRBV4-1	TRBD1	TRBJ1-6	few	TGCGCCAGCAGCCAACCCACAGGGGACAATTCACCCCTCCACTTT	CASSQPTGDNSPLHF
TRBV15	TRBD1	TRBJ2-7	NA	TGTGCCACCAGCAGGGAACAGGGGGGCCCCTACGAGCAGTACTTC	CATSREQGGPYEQYF
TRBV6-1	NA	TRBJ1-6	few	TGTGCCAGCAGTGAAGGGTTGGGAAGGAGGAATTCACCCCTCCACTTT	CASSEGLGRRNSPLHF
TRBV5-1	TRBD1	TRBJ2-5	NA	TGCGCCAGCAGCGGGACAGGGGGCTTTGCAGAGACCCAGTACTTC	CASSGTGGFAETQYF
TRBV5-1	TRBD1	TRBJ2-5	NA	TGCGCCAGCAGAGACTGGACAGGGGGGGAGACCCAGTACTTC	CASRDWTGGETQYF
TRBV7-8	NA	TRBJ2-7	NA	TGTGCCAGCAGCTGGAAGTCGACAGCCCCCCTAAGCAATAGGTACGAGCAGTACTTC	CASSWKSTAPLSNRYEQYF
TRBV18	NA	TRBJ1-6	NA	TGTGCCAGCTCACCGGGGGGTCAGGATTCACCCCTCCACTTT	CASSPGGQDSPLHF
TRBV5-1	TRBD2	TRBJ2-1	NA	TGCGCCAGCCGGGGGGTGACAGCCAACAATGAGCAGTTCTTC	CASRGVTANNEQFF
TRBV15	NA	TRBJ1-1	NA	TGTGCCACCAGCTCACAAGGGGGTCACCCCGGCACTGAAGCTTTCTTT	CATSSQGGHPGTEAFF
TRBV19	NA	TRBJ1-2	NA	TGTGCCAGTAGTATTGCGGGCGGGTTCAGCGGGCACGGCTACACCTTC	CASSIAGGFSGHGYTF
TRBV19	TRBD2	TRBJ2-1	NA	TGTGCCAGTAGTCTTCGGACTAGCCAAGTCTACAATGAGCAGTTCTTC	CASSLRTSQVYNEQFF
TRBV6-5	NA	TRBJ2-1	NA	TGTGCCAGCAGACTACAGGGAATCGATGAGCAGTTCTTC	CASRLQGIDEQFF
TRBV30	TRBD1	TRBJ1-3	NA	TGTGCCTGGAGTAAGGGGACAGGGGGGTCTGGAAACACCATATATTTT	CAWSKGTGGSGNTIYF
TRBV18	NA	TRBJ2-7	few	TGTGCCAGCTCACCCAGCAGGGGTAATGAGCAGTACTTC	CASSPSRGNEQYF
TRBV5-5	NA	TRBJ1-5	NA	TGTGCCAGCAGCTTGGTAGGAGGGGATCAGCCCCAGCATTTT	CASSLVGGDQPQHF
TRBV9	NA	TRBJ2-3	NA	TGTGCCAGCAGCGTAGCCGGCAGAGGCGCAGATACGCAGTATTTT	CASSVAGRGADTQYF
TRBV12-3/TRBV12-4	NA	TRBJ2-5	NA	TGTGCCAGCAGTCTGCAAGAGACCCAGTACTTC	CASSLQETQYF
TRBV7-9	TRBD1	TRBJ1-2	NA	TGTGCCAGCAGCGGGTTACAGGGGGACTATGGCTACACCTTC	CASSGLQGDYGYTF
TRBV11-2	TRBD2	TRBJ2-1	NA	TGTGCCAGCAGCTTAGGGACTAGCGGGAGGGCCTACAATGAGCAGTTCTTC	CASSLGTSGRAYNEQFF
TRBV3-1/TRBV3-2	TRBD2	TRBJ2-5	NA	TGTGCCAGCAGCCCTGGGGGACTAGCGGGAGAGGAGACCCAGTACTTC	CASSPGGLAGEETQYF
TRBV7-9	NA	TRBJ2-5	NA	TGTGCCAGCAGGGACTCCCAAGAGACCCAGTACTTC	CASRDSQETQYF
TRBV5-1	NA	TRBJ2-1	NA	TGCGCCAGCAGCTTGGAGACCGGGAGAGGGTATGAGCAGTTCTTC	CASSLETGRGYEQFF
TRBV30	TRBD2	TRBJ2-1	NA	TGTGCCTGGAGTAGGGGTCTAGCGGGAAGCAATGAGCAGTTCTTC	CAWSRGLAGSNEQFF
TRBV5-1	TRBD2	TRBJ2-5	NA	TGCGCCAGCAGCCCGCCGGGACTAGCTTCCCAAGGAGAGACCCAGTACTTC	CASSPPGLASQGETQYF
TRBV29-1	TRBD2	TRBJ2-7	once	TGCAGCGTAGCAGAACTAGCGGGAGGGCCCGGCGAGCAGTACTTC	CSVAELAGGPGEQYF
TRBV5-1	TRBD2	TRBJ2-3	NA	TGCGCCAGCAGCTTCGTGGGGACTAGCGAAGATACGCAGTATTTT	CASSFVGTSEDTQYF
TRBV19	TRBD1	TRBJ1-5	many	TGTGCCAGTAGCACGACAGGGGACGGGTCCCAGCATTTT	CASSTTGDGSQHF
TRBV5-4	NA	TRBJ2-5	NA	TGTGCCATATCTAAGCCCCAAGAGACCCAGTACTTC	CAISKPQETQYF
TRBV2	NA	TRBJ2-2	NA	TGTGCCAGCAGCCGGCTTTGGACTATTACCGGGGAGCTGTTTTTT	CASSRLWTITGELFF
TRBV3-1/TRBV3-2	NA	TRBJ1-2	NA	TGTGCCAGCAGCCTCTCACCGGCCTCGGAGGGCTACACCTTC	CASSLSPASEGYTF
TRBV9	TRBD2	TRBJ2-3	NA	TGTGCCAGCAGCGCGACTAGCGGGAGCGGTGGTAGCACAGATACGCAGTATTTT	CASSATSGSGGSTDTQYF
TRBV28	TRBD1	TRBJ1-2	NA	TGTGCCAGCACTGGGATCGGGACAGGGCATAACTATGGCTACACCTTC	CASTGIGTGHNYGYTF
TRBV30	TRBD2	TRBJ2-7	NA	TGTGCCTGGTCGACTAGCGGGCTTACTCCGGAGCAGTACTTC	CAWSTSGLTPEQYF
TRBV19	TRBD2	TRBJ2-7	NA	TGTGCCAGTAGTATGTCTAGCGGGAGTGGTGAGCAGTACTTC	CASSMSSGSGEQYF
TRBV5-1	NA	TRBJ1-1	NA	TGCGCCAGCAGCTTGGTCAGCGTTTCCCTTTTGGGGGCGATAGACACTGAAGCTTTCTTT	CASSLVSVSLLGAIDTEAFF
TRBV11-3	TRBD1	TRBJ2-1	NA	TGTGCCAGCAGCTCCCGGGACAGGGGGCTAAATGAGCAGTTCTTC	CASSSRDRGLNEQFF
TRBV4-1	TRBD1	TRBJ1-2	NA	TGCGCCAGCAGCCTCTCGGACAGGAAGGGCGGCTACACCTTC	CASSLSDRKGGYTF
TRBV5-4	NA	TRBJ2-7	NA	TGTGCCAGCAGCCCCCGGGGCGGGATGCCTTACGAGCAGTACTTC	CASSPRGGMPYEQYF
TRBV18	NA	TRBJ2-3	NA	TGTGCCAGCTCAGAACTCCTAGGGAGGCAAAACACAGATACGCAGTATTTT	CASSELLGRQNTDTQYF
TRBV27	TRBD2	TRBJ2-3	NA	TGTGCCAGCAGGACCTCCTGGACTAGCGGCACAGATACGCAGTATTTT	CASRTSWTSGTDTQYF
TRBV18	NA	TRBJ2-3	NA	TGTGCCAGCTCACCGGCCACAGATACGCAGTATTTT	CASSPATDTQYF
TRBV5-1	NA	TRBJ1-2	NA	TGCGCCAGCAGCTTGGCCGGGGACTATGGCTACACCTTC	CASSLAGDYGYTF
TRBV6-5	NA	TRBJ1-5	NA	TGTGCCAGCATGCCCGGCGAGGGGAGGCAGCCCCAGCATTTT	CASMPGEGRQPQHF
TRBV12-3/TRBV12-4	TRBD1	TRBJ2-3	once	TGTGCCAGCACCGTCAGGGGGTCAGATACGCAGTATTTT	CASTVRGSDTQYF